Below are 20 T cell receptor beta chains sequenced from a single sample in a study of blood T cells in healthy people across ages. Alongside a J-beta primer mix, a sample-barcoded 5' primer served in a second PCR lasting about 6 to 12 cycles. Via MiXCR, TCRdb re-called the 5' RACE reads, giving one row per CDR3 protein. Of 750,000 to 850,000 distinct CDR3 sequences listed, roughly 25% were seen once; the top ten hold roughly 3.5%. The same sample was also studied in work on T cells of mothers and their children.

Sample: blood. The receptor source for this set is a boy between 10 and 17 years old in good health.

This clonotype occurred a few times. CDR3 sequence reads: CASNPGVYEQYF. CDR3 coding DNA: TGTGCCAGCAATCCGGGGGTCTACGAGCAGTACTTC. The rearrangement links TRBV28 to TRBJ2-5; D might be TRBD2 (6 bases). The DNA end lines up better with TRBJ2-7; the J call may be wrong. Germline loops: CDR1 MDHEN, CDR2 SYDVKM. This CDR3 is built from 12 residues.

This clonotype has only a few counts. V gene TRBV27 combines with J gene TRBJ1-5; no clear D gene. The CDR3 is 13 residues long. Trimming left V 2 bases short and J 4 bases short, with 6 bases between. CDR1 MNHEY and CDR2 SMNVEV come from the germline V gene (reference sequence). DNA for the CDR3: TGTGCCAGCAGTTTAGAGGTTAATCAGCCCCAGCATTTT. This encodes CASSLEVNQPQHF.

The table lists this clonotype with a few counts. The V and J genes are TRBV2 and TRBJ2-1; 10 bases line up with TRBD2. CDR1 SNHLY and CDR2 FYNNEI come from the germline V gene. The CDR3 runs to 16 residues. Germline trimming cut 5 bases from V and 5 bases from J; bases unmatched to any gene: 9. The chain's CDR3 is CASSHGAGGSNNEQFF. For the CDR3, the DNA is TGTGCCAGCAGTCACGGAGCGGGGGGGTCTAACAATGAGCAGTTCTTC.

The rearrangement links TRBV9 to TRBJ2-3, with 8 nucleotides matching TRBD2. The CDR3 loop spans 16 amino acids. Germline V lookup: CDR1 SGDLS, CDR2 YYNGEE. Trimming removed 3 bases from V and 4 bases from J; junction bases left unmatched: 10. The CDR3 DNA reads TGTGCCAGCAGCGGGGTAACGGGGGGGATGGCAGATACGCAGTATTTT. It is translated as CASSGVTGGMADTQYF.

The rearrangement links TRBV29-1 to TRBJ2-3; 12 bases agree with TRBD2. Germline loops: CDR1 SQVTM, CDR2 ANQGSEA. CDR3 size: 15 residues. Trimming took 6 bases from V and 5 from J; bases not matched to a gene: 9. In DNA form, the CDR3 reads TGCAGCGTGGAGACTAGCGGGGGATATTTAGATACGCAGTATTTT. Its protein product is CSVETSGGYLDTQYF.

V usage is TRBV20-1 and J usage is TRBJ1-1, with TRBD1 as a possible D gene (5 bases). From germline, CDR1 is DFQATT and CDR2 SNEGSKA (reference sequence). This CDR3 region has 11 residues. V was trimmed by 6 bases and J by 8 bases, leaving 13 bases between them. This chain's CDR3 is CSAGAGREAFF. The DNA of the CDR3 is TGCAGTGCAGGGGCGGGGAGGGAAGCTTTCTTT.

This clonotype was counted a few times. The rearrangement uses TRBV6-1 and TRBJ1-4, with 8 bases lining up with TRBD1. In germline, CDR1 is MNHNS, CDR2 SASEGT. V shed 3 bases and J 8 bases; nucleotides not matched to a gene: 14. CDR3 length: 17 amino acids. CDR3 sequence (DNA): TGTGCCAGCAGTGAGGGCGAGGGACAGGCCTTTCTGGAAAAACTGTTTTTT. Amino acid sequence: CASSEGEGQAFLEKLFF.

This clonotype was detected only a few times. The CDR3 reads CATSNRASEKLFF. CDR3 in DNA: TGTGCCACCAGCAACAGGGCCAGTGAAAAACTGTTTTTT. The chain has TRBV15 and TRBJ1-4; the D gene is possibly TRBD1 (6 bases). The CDR3 sequence is 13 residues long. The germline gives CDR1 LNHNV, CDR2 YYDKDF (reference sequence). V lost 4 bases and J 7 bases, leaving 10 bases between the germline ends.

The chain recombines TRBV6-2 or TRBV6-3 with TRBJ1-5; unclear D gene. The CDR3 is 12 residues long. Trimming pared 10 bases from V and 2 bases from J, leaving 9 bases between. CDR1 MNHEY and CDR2 SVGEGT come from the germline V gene. The CDR3 region is CAIGSGNQPQHF. The DNA of the CDR3 is TGTGCCATAGGGTCAGGCAATCAGCCCCAGCATTTT.

The CDR3 region is CSALLPISYNEQFF. Here the CDR3 DNA reads TGCAGTGCGCTACTACCGATCTCCTACAATGAGCAGTTCTTC. V and J are TRBV20-1 and TRBJ2-1; no clear D. V dropped 6 bases and J dropped 0 bases, with 12 bases sitting between them. CDR1 and CDR2 (germline): DFQATT, SNEGSKA (reference sequence). There are 14 residues in the CDR3.

V and J are TRBV15 and TRBJ2-5; D unclear. The CDR3 is made up of 15 amino acids. V dropped 1 base and J dropped 1 base, with 10 bases sitting between them. Germline V gene data show CDR1 as LNHNV and CDR2 as YYDKDF (reference sequence). The CDR3 nucleotides read TGTGCCACCAGCAGAGGAACGCTACCCCAAGAGACCCAGTACTTC. Translating it yields CATSRGTLPQETQYF.

V gene TRBV9 combines with J gene TRBJ2-5, with 9 nucleotides matching TRBD2. The germline V gene has CDR1 SGDLS and CDR2 YYNGEE. The V segment lost 0 bases and the J segment 5 bases; nucleotides outside the gene matches: 5. The CDR3 consists of 15 residues. CDR3 region: CASSVDSGGWETQYF. CDR3 nucleotide sequence: TGTGCCAGCAGCGTAGATAGCGGGGGCTGGGAGACCCAGTACTTC.

This clonotype was counted between two and nine times. The rearrangement joins TRBV20-1 to TRBJ2-1; D not resolved. The CDR3 spans 15 residues. V lost 1 base and J 0 bases, leaving 10 bases between the germline ends. CDR1 and CDR2 from the germline V gene are DFQATT and SNEGSKA (reference sequence). The CDR3 protein is CSARAFPSSYNEQFF. The CDR3 DNA reads TGCAGTGCTAGAGCATTCCCGAGCTCCTACAATGAGCAGTTCTTC.

The genes are TRBV7-2 and TRBJ2-3; 7 bases are a match to TRBD1. CDR1 and CDR2 (germline): SGHTA, FQGNSA. J was trimmed by 0 bases and V by 5 bases; bases with no gene match: 8. This CDR3 is built from 16 residues. CDR3 coding DNA: TGTGCCAGCAGCCAACCCACAGGGGCTAGCACAGATACGCAGTATTTT. Its protein product is CASSQPTGASTDTQYF.

In its sample, this clonotype was seen a few times. A read error may be the cause here, since a much bigger clone is one base away. The CDR3 ends on some other residue instead of the conserved phenylalanine or tryptophan, so this is likely a read error. The chain combines TRBV20-1 with TRBJ2-4, with 10 bases fitting TRBD2. Trimming cost V 6 bases and J 1 base; bases outside gene matches: 18. This CDR3 spans 19 amino acids. Germline values: CDR1 DFQATT, CDR2 SNEGSKA (reference sequence). Here the CDR3 DNA reads TGCAGTGCCCCCGCCCCCCTAGCGGGAGTCTTTGGGGCCAAAAACATTCAGTACCTC. Translated: CSAPAPLAGVFGAKNIQYL.

The sample holds a few counts of this clonotype. The chain combines TRBV10-3 with TRBJ1-2, with D possibly TRBD1 on 6 matching bases. Germline loops: CDR1 ENHRY, CDR2 SYGVKD. V was trimmed by 10 bases and J by 5 bases, leaving 17 bases between them. This CDR3 contains 13 residues. CDR3 loop: CATTGLEGYGYTF. DNA of the CDR3: TGTGCCACCACAGGGTTGGAGGGGTATGGCTACACCTTC.

This clonotype was found a few times. The rearrangement links TRBV5-1 to TRBJ2-6, with D possibly TRBD1 on 6 matching bases. The V gene's germline CDR1 is SGHRS and CDR2 YFSETQ. V was shortened by 4 bases and J by 4 bases, with 24 bases between the two germline ends. The CDR3 consists of 19 residues. DNA for the CDR3: TGCGCCAGCAGCCCCCGCTGGGGGCGAACGGATACCGGGGCCAACGTCCTGACTTTC. Its translation is CASSPRWGRTDTGANVLTF.

In this sample, this clonotype turned up a few times. Here the CDR3 omits its conserved ending phenylalanine or tryptophan, so a read error is the likely source. The genes are TRBV20-1 and TRBJ2-7; 9 nucleotides match TRBD1. Looked up from germline, CDR1 is DFQATT and CDR2 is SNEGSKA (reference sequence). After removal of 0 bases from V and 0 bases from J, the junction contained 3 bases not matched to a gene. The CDR3 has 15 amino acids. The CDR3 reads CSARDGDRASYEQYS. In DNA, the CDR3 is TGCAGTGCTAGAGACGGGGACAGGGCCTCCTACGAGCAGTACTCC.

A remark on this clonotype: At one boundary the junction diverges from the germline segment, which might be a read error. CDR3 DNA: TGTGCCGGCAGTTTCCACAGAGTAGCCAAAAACATTCAGTACTTC. Translating it yields CAGSFHRVAKNIQYF. This chain links TRBV12-3 or TRBV12-4 with TRBJ2-4; D not certain. The CDR3 consists of 15 residues.

This clonotype has only a few counts. V and J are TRBV5-1 and TRBJ2-7; D is perhaps TRBD1 (6 bases). The germline V and J ends were trimmed by 3 bases and 5 bases, with 21 bases remaining between them. CDR1 is SGHRS, CDR2 YFSETQ, per germline. This CDR3 contains 16 residues. The CDR3 here is CASSSKWGPFQDEQYF. CDR3 in DNA: TGCGCCAGCAGCTCAAAATGGGGGCCATTTCAGGACGAGCAGTACTTC.